What follows describes a single T cell receptor beta chain. Its matching antigen is unknown. The data are from a study of cytomegalovirus exposure and HLA in healthy donors. Study-wide context: In an early release, HLA-typed donors contributed some 80 million unique TCR sequences.

Germline V gene lookup returns CDR1 ENHRY and CDR2 SYGVKD. This CDR3 spans 14 amino acids. V lost 2 bases, J lost 2 bases, and 9 bases lay in between. Study-level results: The classifier was said to identify cytomegalovirus status with high specificity and sensitivity. At a 0.05 false discovery rate, a later analysis found around 17,000 TCR beta sequences to be associated with HLA alleles. A link between a missense DCLRE1C variant and TCR beta V- and J-gene trimming emerged from a later analysis.

The PCR had 60 Vbeta and 13 Jbeta primers. Profiling relied on immunoSEQ multiplex PCR, and the TCRdb table lists in-frame clones only, not all of them. In the table there are roughly 150,000 clones, approximately 83% of which are singletons. The sample taken for sequencing was PBMCs. The receptor was isolated from a male donor in good health and CMV-seronegative. This chain uses TRBV10-3 with TRBJ1-2; maybe TRBD1 (5 bases). DNA of the CDR3: TGTGCCATCAGTGAGGACAGCGTGAACTATGGCTACACCTTC. Residues: CAISEDSVNYGYTF.